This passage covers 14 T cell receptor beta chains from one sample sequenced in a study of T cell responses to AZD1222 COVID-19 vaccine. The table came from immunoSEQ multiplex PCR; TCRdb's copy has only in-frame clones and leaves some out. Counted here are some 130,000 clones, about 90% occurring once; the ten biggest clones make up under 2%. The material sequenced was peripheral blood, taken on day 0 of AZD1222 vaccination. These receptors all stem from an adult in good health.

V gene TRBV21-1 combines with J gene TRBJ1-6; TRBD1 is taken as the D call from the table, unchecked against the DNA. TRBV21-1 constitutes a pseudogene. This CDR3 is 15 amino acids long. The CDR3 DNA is TGTGCCAGCAGCTCTCGGCCAGGGCCCACAGAAGGCCTCCACTTT. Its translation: CASSSRPGPTEGLHF.

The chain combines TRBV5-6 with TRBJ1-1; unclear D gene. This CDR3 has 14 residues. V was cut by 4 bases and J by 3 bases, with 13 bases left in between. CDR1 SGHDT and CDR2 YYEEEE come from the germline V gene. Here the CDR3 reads CASSPGRGDTEAFF. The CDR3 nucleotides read TGTGCCAGCAGCCCCGGGCGTGGAGACACTGAAGCTTTCTTT.

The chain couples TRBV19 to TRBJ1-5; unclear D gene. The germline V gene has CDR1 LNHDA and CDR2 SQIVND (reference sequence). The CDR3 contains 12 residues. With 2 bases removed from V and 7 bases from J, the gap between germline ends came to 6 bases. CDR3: CASSISDQPQHF. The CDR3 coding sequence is TGTGCCAGTAGTATATCAGACCAGCCCCAGCATTTT.

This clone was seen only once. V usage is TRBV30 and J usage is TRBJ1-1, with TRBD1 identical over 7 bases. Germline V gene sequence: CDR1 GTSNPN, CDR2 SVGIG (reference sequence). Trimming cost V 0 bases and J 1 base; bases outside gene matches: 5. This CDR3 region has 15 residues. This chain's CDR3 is CAWSVRRGRNTEAFF. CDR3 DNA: TGTGCCTGGAGTGTACGCAGGGGGAGGAACACTGAAGCTTTCTTT.

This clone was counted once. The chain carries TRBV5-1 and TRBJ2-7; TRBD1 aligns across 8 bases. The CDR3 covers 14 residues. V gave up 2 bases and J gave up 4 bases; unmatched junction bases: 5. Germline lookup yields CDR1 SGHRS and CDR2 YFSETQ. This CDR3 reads CASSLGRTGYEQYF. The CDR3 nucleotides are TGCGCCAGCAGCTTAGGTAGGACAGGGTACGAGCAGTACTTC.

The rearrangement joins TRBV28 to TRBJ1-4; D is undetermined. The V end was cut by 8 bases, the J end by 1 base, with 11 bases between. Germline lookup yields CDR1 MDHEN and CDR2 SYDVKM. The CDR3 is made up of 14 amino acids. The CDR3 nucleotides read TGTGCCAGCCTCGACGGGGTAACTAATGAAAAACTGTTTTTT. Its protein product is CASLDGVTNEKLFF.

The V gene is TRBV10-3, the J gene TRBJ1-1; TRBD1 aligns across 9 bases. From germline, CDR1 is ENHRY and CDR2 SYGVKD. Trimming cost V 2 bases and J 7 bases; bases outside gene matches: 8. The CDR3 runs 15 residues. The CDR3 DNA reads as TGTGCCATCAGTGAGACCCAGGACAGGGGAAGTGAAGCTTTCTTT. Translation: CAISETQDRGSEAFF.

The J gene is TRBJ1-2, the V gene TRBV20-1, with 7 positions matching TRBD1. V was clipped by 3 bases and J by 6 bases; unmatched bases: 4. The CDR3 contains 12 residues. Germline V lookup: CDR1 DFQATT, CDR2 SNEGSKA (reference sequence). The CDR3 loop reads CSASPGGNGYTF. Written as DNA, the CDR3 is TGCAGTGCTAGTCCAGGGGGGAATGGCTACACCTTC.

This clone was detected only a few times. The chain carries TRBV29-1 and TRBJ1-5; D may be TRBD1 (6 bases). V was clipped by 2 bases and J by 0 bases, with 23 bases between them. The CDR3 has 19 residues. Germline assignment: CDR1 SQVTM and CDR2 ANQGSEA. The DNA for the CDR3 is TGCAGCGTTGAATTAAGGGAGCGGGGGGGGCCTTATAGCAATCAGCCCCAGCATTTT. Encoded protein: CSVELRERGGPYSNQPQHF.

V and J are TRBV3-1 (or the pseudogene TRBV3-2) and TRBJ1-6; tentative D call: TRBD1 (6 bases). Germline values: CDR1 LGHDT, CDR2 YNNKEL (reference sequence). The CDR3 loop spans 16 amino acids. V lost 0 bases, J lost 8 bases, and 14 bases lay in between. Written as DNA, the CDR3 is TGTGCCAGCAGCCAAGAGGGTAGGGGGGGCGATTCACCCCTCCACTTT. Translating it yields CASSQEGRGGDSPLHF.

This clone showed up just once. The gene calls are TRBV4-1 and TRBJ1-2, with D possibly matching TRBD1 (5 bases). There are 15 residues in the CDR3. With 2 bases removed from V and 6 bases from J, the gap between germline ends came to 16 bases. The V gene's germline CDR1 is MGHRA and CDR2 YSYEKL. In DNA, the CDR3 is TGCGCCAGCAGCCAACCTTATCGCCGGGGGAATGGCTACACCTTC. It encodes CASSQPYRRGNGYTF.

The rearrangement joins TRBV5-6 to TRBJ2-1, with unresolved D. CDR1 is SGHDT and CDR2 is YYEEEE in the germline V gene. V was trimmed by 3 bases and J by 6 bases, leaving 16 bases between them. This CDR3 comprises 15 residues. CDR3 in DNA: TGTGCCAGCAGCTCCGGACCCTTCCGGACCAATGAGCAGTTCTTC. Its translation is CASSSGPFRTNEQFF.

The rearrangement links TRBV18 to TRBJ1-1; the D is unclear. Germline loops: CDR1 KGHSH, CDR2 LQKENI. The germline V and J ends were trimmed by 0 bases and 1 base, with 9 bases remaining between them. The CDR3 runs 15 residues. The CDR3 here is CASSPPLAKNTEAFF. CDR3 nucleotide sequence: TGTGCCAGCTCACCACCGTTAGCTAAGAACACTGAAGCTTTCTTT.

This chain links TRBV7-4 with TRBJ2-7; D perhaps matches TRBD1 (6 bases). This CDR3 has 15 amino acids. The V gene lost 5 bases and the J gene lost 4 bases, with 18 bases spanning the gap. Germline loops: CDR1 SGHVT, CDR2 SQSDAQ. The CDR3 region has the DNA TGTGCCAGCAGCCTAGGGGGACACAGACCTTACGAGCAGTACTTC. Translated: CASSLGGHRPYEQYF. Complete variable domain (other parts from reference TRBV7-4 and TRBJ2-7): GAGVSQSPRYKVAKRGRDVALRCDSISGHVTLYWYRQTLGQGSEVLTYSQSDAQRDKSGRPSGRFSAERPERSVSTLKIQRTEQGDSAVYLCASSLGGHRPYEQYFGPGTRLTVT.